This T cell receptor (beta chain) was captured by sequencing in a study of T cell responses to AZD1222 COVID-19 vaccine. Note on this clone: What it recognizes is unknown.

The repertoire was sequenced with immunoSEQ multiplex PCR; TCRdb's copy has only in-frame clones and lacks some. The data contain 120,000 to 150,000 clones, approximately 91% of them seen just once; the ten biggest clones take up less than 2.5%. Study-wide findings and caveats: The donor group comprised mostly white British people and more females; the analysis possibly underestimated clonal diversity.

The CDR3 has 18 amino acids. J lost 4 bases, V lost 6 bases, and 16 bases had no gene match. CDR1 is MNHNS, CDR2 SASEGT, per germline. The receptor was isolated from an adult who received the AZD1222 COVID-19 vaccine. This specimen consisted of peripheral blood, obtained 28 days after the second AZD1222 dose. The chain has TRBV6-1 and TRBJ1-5, with 9 bases aligning to TRBD1. CDR3 DNA sequence: TGTGCCAGCAGGGAAACCCCAACTCCGGGACAGGGTAATCAGCCCCAGCATTTT. This translates into CASRETPTPGQGNQPQHF.